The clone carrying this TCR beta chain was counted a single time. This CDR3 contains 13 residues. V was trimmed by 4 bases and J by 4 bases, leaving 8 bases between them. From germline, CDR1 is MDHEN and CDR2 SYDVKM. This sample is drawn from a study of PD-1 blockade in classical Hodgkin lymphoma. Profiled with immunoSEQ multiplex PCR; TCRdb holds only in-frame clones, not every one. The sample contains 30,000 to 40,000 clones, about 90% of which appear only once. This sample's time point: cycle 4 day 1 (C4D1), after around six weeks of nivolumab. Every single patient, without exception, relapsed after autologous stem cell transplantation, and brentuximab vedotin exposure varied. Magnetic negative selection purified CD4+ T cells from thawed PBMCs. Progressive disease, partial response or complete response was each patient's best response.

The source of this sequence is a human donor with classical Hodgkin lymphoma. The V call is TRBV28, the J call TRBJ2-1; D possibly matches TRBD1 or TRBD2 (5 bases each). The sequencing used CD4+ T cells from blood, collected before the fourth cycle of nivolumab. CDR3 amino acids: CASSSGTYNEQFF. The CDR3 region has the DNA TGTGCCAGCAGTTCCGGGACGTACAATGAGCAGTTCTTC.